This T cell receptor (beta chain) comes out of a study of cytomegalovirus exposure and HLA in healthy donors. The table lists this clone with a few counts. The antigen is undetermined. The germline V and J ends were trimmed by 3 bases and 3 bases, with 12 bases remaining between them. This CDR3 is 14 amino acids long. The germline V gene has CDR1 LNHDA and CDR2 SQIVND (reference sequence). Every donor was a healthy person donating bone marrow. Findings of the study overall: In a later analysis, most CMV-associated TCR beta chains appeared HLA-restricted. One cluster of highly shared sequence variants probably arose as a sequencing artifact. It was confirmed in vitro that a few of the CMV-associated chains were specific for CMV antigens.

The PCR ran on 60 Vbeta and 13 Jbeta primers. The protocol was immunoSEQ multiplex PCR, while the TCRdb copy is restricted to in-frame clones and leaves out a portion. The sample comprises 140,000 to 150,000 clones, approximately 72% of which are singletons, and 6.5% rests with the top ten. The source material was PBMCs. The rearrangement uses TRBV19 and TRBJ2-7, with a tentative D call TRBD1 (6 bases). The receptor comes from an older woman in good health and CMV-seronegative. The CDR3 loop is CASSIGQFNYEQYF. CDR3 DNA sequence: TGTGCCAGTAGTATCGGACAGTTTAACTACGAGCAGTACTTC. The entire variable domain, with the rest obtained from reference TRBV19 and TRBJ2-7, is as follows: DGGITQSPKYLFRKEGQNVTLSCEQNLNHDAMYWYRQDPGQGLRLIYYSQIVNDFQKGDIAEGYSVSREKKESFPLTVTSAQKNPTAFYLCASSIGQFNYEQYFGPGTRLTVT.